Listed here are 29 T cell receptor beta chains from one sample, sequenced in a study of T cell changes during pregnancy in multiple sclerosis. The protocol was immunoSEQ multiplex PCR, while the TCRdb copy is restricted to in-frame clones and leaves out a portion. The sample has about 46,000 clones, around nine tenths seen once. Here the sequenced sample was CD4+ T cells from peripheral blood mononuclear cells, taken in the second trimester of pregnancy. These receptors came from a female donor in good health, enrolled as a control in a pregnancy study.

The V and J genes are TRBV2 and TRBJ1-1; D is possibly TRBD1 (5 bases). Trimming pared 4 bases from V and 1 base from J, leaving 13 bases between. Germline CDR1 reads SNHLY; CDR2 reads FYNNEI. The CDR3 sequence is 15 residues long. CDR3 region: CASSVSRQPNTEAFF. In DNA, the CDR3 is TGTGCCAGCAGTGTATCGAGACAGCCGAACACTGAAGCTTTCTTT.

Notes on this clone: The junction departs from the called germline gene at one end, perhaps through a read error. V gene TRBV5-1 combines with J gene TRBJ1-6, with a possible D match to TRBD1 (5 bases). This CDR3 contains 15 residues. Germline CDR1 and CDR2: SGHRS and YFSETQ. CDR3 amino acids: CTSSLSQGYNSPLHF. DNA of the CDR3: TGCACCAGCAGCTTGTCGCAGGGCTATAATTCACCCCTCCACTTT. The full variable domain, rest sourced from reference TRBV5-1 and TRBJ1-6, is KAGVTQTPRYLIKTRGQQVTLSCSPISGHRSVSWYQQTPGQGLQFLFEYFSETQRNKGNFPGRFSGRQFSNSRSEMNVSTLELGDSALYLCTSSLSQGYNSPLHFGNGTRLTVT.

This chain joins TRBV7-9 and TRBJ2-7, with a weak D call TRBD1 (6 bases). The CDR3 spans 13 residues. Germline V CDR1 and CDR2: SEHNR, FQNEAQ (reference sequence). V lost 4 bases to trimming and J lost 4 bases, with 11 bases between them. CDR3 DNA sequence: TGTGCCAGCAGCTCTTTACAGGGTTACGAGCAGTACTTC. The encoded protein is CASSSLQGYEQYF.

The J gene is TRBJ2-2, the V gene TRBV6-6; D remains ambiguous. The germline V and J ends were trimmed by 2 bases and 5 bases, with 12 bases remaining between them. The CDR3 has 15 residues. Germline V gives CDR1 MNHNY, CDR2 SVGAGI (reference sequence). CDR3 protein: CASSYGRTRTGELFF. In DNA, the CDR3 is TGTGCCAGCAGTTACGGTCGTACCCGGACCGGGGAGCTGTTTTTT.

The rearrangement uses TRBV7-2 and TRBJ1-2; 8 bases fit TRBD1. The V and J ends lost 7 bases and 6 bases, in that order; junction bases with no gene match: 19. Germline values: CDR1 SGHTA, CDR2 FQGNSA. This CDR3 contains 17 residues. The CDR3 sequence is CASTKGVTGRGRDGYTF. CDR3 DNA: TGTGCCAGCACCAAAGGAGTGACGGGCAGGGGGCGAGATGGCTACACCTTC.

The chain couples TRBV4-1 to TRBJ2-5; D might be TRBD2 (7 bases). Germline CDR1 and CDR2: MGHRA and YSYEKL. Deletions cut 0 bases from V and 5 bases from J, with 16 bases between. The CDR3 has 16 residues. Written as DNA, the CDR3 is TGCGCCAGCAGCCAAGACGGGGGGCCCGGGGGGGAGACCCAGTACTTC. This sequence encodes CASSQDGGPGGETQYF.

The chain combines TRBV7-3 with TRBJ1-2; possible D gene TRBD1, 6 bases. V was shortened by 1 base and J by 5 bases, with 11 bases between the two germline ends. Germline CDR1 SGHTA, CDR2 FQGTGA. The CDR3 has 14 residues. The CDR3 nucleotides read TGTGCCAGCAGCTTAAATACCGGACAGTATGGCTACACCTTC. Its protein is CASSLNTGQYGYTF.

V and J are TRBV5-4 and TRBJ1-4; the D gene is possibly TRBD1 (5 bases). The CDR3 is 14 residues long. Germline V CDR1 and CDR2: SGHNT, YYREEE (reference sequence). Trimming removed 4 bases at V and 6 bases at J, with 13 bases between. The CDR3 DNA follows: TGTGCCAGCAGCCCCAGGGCGGGGGATGAAAAACTGTTTTTT. Translated: CASSPRAGDEKLFF.

This chain links TRBV7-2 with TRBJ2-7; 9 nucleotides match TRBD2. This CDR3 spans 14 amino acids. V shed 5 bases and J 5 bases; nucleotides not matched to a gene: 7. The germline gives CDR1 SGHTA, CDR2 FQGNSA. CDR3 sequence reads: CASSPSGANDEQYF. The DNA of the CDR3 is TGTGCCAGCAGCCCTAGCGGGGCGAACGACGAGCAGTACTTC.

The chain recombines TRBV30 with TRBJ1-2, with a weak D call TRBD1 (5 bases). The CDR3 has 11 amino acids. Trimming pared 4 bases from V and 7 bases from J, leaving 10 bases between. Germline loops: CDR1 GTSNPN, CDR2 SVGIG (reference sequence). The CDR3 DNA reads TGTGCCTGGAATCAGGGTGGTGGCTACACCTTC. This translates into CAWNQGGGYTF. The full variable domain, completed using reference TRBV30 and TRBJ1-2, is SQTIHQWPATLVQPVGSPLSLECTVEGTSNPNLYWYRQAAGRGLQLLFYSVGIGQISSEVPQNLSASRPQDRQFILSSKKLLLSDSGFYLCAWNQGGGYTFGSGTRLTVV.

The V and J genes are TRBV5-4 and TRBJ1-4; TRBD1 matches 12 bases. Trimming cost V 1 base and J 8 bases; bases outside gene matches: 9. CDR3 length: 17 residues. CDR1 is SGHNT, CDR2 YYREEE, per germline (reference sequence). The CDR3 is CASSLQPPGQGAEKLFF. In DNA, the CDR3 is TGTGCCAGCAGCTTGCAGCCACCGGGACAGGGGGCCGAAAAACTGTTTTTT.

Concerning this clone: At one end, the junction sequence differs from germline, possibly due to a read error. V and J are TRBV7-2 and TRBJ1-4; D may be TRBD1 (6 bases). Germline values: CDR1 SGHTA, CDR2 FQGNSA. The CDR3 is made up of 16 amino acids. The CDR3 DNA follows: TGTGCCAGCAGTTTAGGCCCCGCAGGGGAAGGCGAAAAACTGTTTTTT. Protein product: CASSLGPAGEGEKLFF.

The rearrangement uses TRBV19 and TRBJ1-1, with D perhaps matching TRBD1 (5 bases). CDR3 size: 13 residues. V lost 4 bases and J 5 bases, leaving 11 bases between the germline ends. Germline CDR1 LNHDA, CDR2 SQIVND (reference sequence). The CDR3: CASSTQGWTEAFF. In nucleotides, the CDR3 is TGTGCCAGTAGTACCCAGGGATGGACTGAAGCTTTCTTT.

This clone was picked up one time. The genes are TRBV6-6 and TRBJ1-3; D not certain. CDR1 MNHNY and CDR2 SVGAGI come from the germline V gene (reference sequence). The ends were cut back, 3 bases at V and 0 bases at J, with 9 bases in the middle. The CDR3 totals 15 residues. The CDR3 reads CASSYVQSSGNTIYF. As DNA, the CDR3 is TGTGCCAGCAGTTATGTACAGTCCTCTGGAAACACCATATATTTT.

The V and J genes are TRBV10-3 and TRBJ1-2; a possible D gene is TRBD1 (6 bases). Germline V lookup: CDR1 ENHRY, CDR2 SYGVKD. There are 13 residues in the CDR3. V dropped 11 bases and J dropped 4 bases, with 17 bases sitting between them. CDR3: CAAGGGLPYGYTF. The CDR3 DNA reads as TGTGCCGCCGGGGGGGGCCTCCCCTATGGCTACACCTTC.

The chain couples TRBV19 to TRBJ2-3, with 10 bases lining up with TRBD1. The ends lost 4 bases at V and 7 bases at J; junction bases unmatched: 8. The CDR3 covers 15 residues. The germline V gene encodes CDR1 LNHDA and CDR2 SQIVND (reference sequence). The CDR3 spells CASSTGTGVGNTQYF. The DNA for the CDR3 is TGTGCCAGTAGTACCGGGACAGGGGTAGGAAATACGCAGTATTTT. The variable domain in full, with the rest retrieved from reference TRBV19 and TRBJ2-3, is DGGITQSPKYLFRKEGQNVTLSCEQNLNHDAMYWYRQDPGQGLRLIYYSQIVNDFQKGDIAEGYSVSREKKESFPLTVTSAQKNPTAFYLCASSTGTGVGNTQYFGPGTRLTVL.

The rearrangement links TRBV7-3 to TRBJ1-2; 9 bases fit TRBD1. The V and J ends lost 4 bases and 7 bases, in that order; junction bases with no gene match: 13. Germline assignment: CDR1 SGHTA and CDR2 FQGTGA. This CDR3 is built from 16 residues. Written as DNA, the CDR3 is TGTGCCAGCAGCTCAGCCCCCGGGACAGGGATCCGTGGCTACACCTTC. It specifies CASSSAPGTGIRGYTF.

The chain links TRBV18 to TRBJ1-1; 8 bases are a match to TRBD1. The CDR3 runs 15 residues. Germline lookup yields CDR1 KGHSH and CDR2 LQKENI. J lost 1 base, V lost 3 bases, and 4 bases had no gene match. The CDR3 reads CASSPLGQGNTEAFF. CDR3 nucleotides: TGTGCCAGCTCACCCCTAGGACAGGGGAACACTGAAGCTTTCTTT.

V and J are TRBV11-3 and TRBJ1-5; D is unresolved. V dropped 5 bases and J dropped 7 bases, with 12 bases sitting between them. Germline CDR1 reads SGHNT; CDR2 reads YENEEA. The CDR3 is 13 amino acids. For the CDR3, the DNA is TGTGCCAGCAGCCGGGAATCCCAACAGCCCCAGCATTTT. Protein: CASSRESQQPQHF.

The chain links TRBV7-2 to TRBJ1-1, with TRBD1 matching over 7 bases. Germline V gives CDR1 SGHTA, CDR2 FQGNSA. The length of the CDR3 is 14 residues. V dropped 2 bases and J dropped 11; count of bases not matched to a gene: 11. As DNA, the CDR3 is TGTGCCAGCAGCTTAACAGGGGCTCTCTCGGGGGCTTTCTTT. Amino acids: CASSLTGALSGAFF.

The chain combines TRBV5-1 with TRBJ1-4, with 10 bases matching TRBD1. Germline V gene data show CDR1 as SGHRS and CDR2 as YFSETQ. J lost 8 bases, V lost 3 bases, and 10 bases had no gene match. This CDR3 is built from 16 residues. For the CDR3, the DNA is TGCGCCAGCAGCTGGACCGGGACAGGGGTGACCGAAAAACTGTTTTTT. Its protein product is CASSWTGTGVTEKLFF. The variable domain in full, completed from reference TRBV5-1 and TRBJ1-4, reads KAGVTQTPRYLIKTRGQQVTLSCSPISGHRSVSWYQQTPGQGLQFLFEYFSETQRNKGNFPGRFSGRQFSNSRSEMNVSTLELGDSALYLCASSWTGTGVTEKLFFGSGTQLSVL.

V gene TRBV18 combines with J gene TRBJ2-1, with a possible D match to TRBD2 (6 bases). V lost 4 bases and J lost 3, with 13 bases in between. CDR1 is KGHSH, CDR2 LQKENI, per germline. The CDR3 is made up of 15 amino acids. CDR3 amino acids: CASSQGLEGYNEQFF. CDR3 DNA: TGTGCCAGCTCACAGGGTTTGGAGGGCTACAATGAGCAGTTCTTC.

In DNA, the CDR3 is TGCGCCAGCAGCTTTAGCGGGGGCCCACAAGAGACCCAGTACTTC. This encodes CASSFSGGPQETQYF. The V and J genes are TRBV5-1 and TRBJ2-5; 9 bases map to TRBD2. CDR1 and CDR2 (germline): SGHRS, YFSETQ. With 2 bases clipped from V and 2 bases from J, the junction kept 4 bases outside the gene matches. The CDR3 loop spans 15 amino acids.

This chain connects TRBV5-1 to TRBJ1-6; no clear D. The CDR3 spans 16 residues. Trimming pared 0 bases from V and 0 bases from J, leaving 7 bases between. The germline gives CDR1 SGHRS, CDR2 YFSETQ. CDR3 sequence (DNA): TGCGCCAGCAGCTTGGACCGCGGCTCCTATAATTCACCCCTCCACTTT. This encodes CASSLDRGSYNSPLHF. Using reference TRBV5-1 and TRBJ1-6 for the parts outside the CDR3, the full variable domain is KAGVTQTPRYLIKTRGQQVTLSCSPISGHRSVSWYQQTPGQGLQFLFEYFSETQRNKGNFPGRFSGRQFSNSRSEMNVSTLELGDSALYLCASSLDRGSYNSPLHFGNGTRLTVT.

J is TRBJ1-6 and V is TRBV19; 7 nucleotides line up with TRBD1. From germline, CDR1 is LNHDA and CDR2 SQIVND (reference sequence). After removal of 3 bases from V and 6 bases from J, the junction contained 2 bases not matched to a gene. The CDR3 is made up of 14 amino acids. The CDR3 DNA reads as TGTGCCAGTAGTATCGGGACAGTTAATTCACCCCTCCACTTT. Amino acids: CASSIGTVNSPLHF.

The rearrangement links TRBV19 to TRBJ2-2; 8 nucleotides agree with TRBD1. V dropped 6 bases and J dropped 6; count of bases not matched to a gene: 6. Germline CDR1 is LNHDA and CDR2 is SQIVND (reference sequence). The CDR3 length is 14 residues. Here the CDR3 DNA reads TGTGCCAGTAGAGGGACAGGAGGCGCCGGGGAGCTGTTTTTT. Translation: CASRGTGGAGELFF. Based on the CDR3 plus reference TRBV19 and TRBJ2-2, the full variable domain is DGGITQSPKYLFRKEGQNVTLSCEQNLNHDAMYWYRQDPGQGLRLIYYSQIVNDFQKGDIAEGYSVSREKKESFPLTVTSAQKNPTAFYLCASRGTGGAGELFFGEGSRLTVL.

The chain uses TRBV10-3 and TRBJ2-7; D gene uncertain. Trimming shortened V by 6 bases and J by 0 bases, and 15 bases separated the two germline ends. CDR1 and CDR2 from the germline V gene are ENHRY and SYGVKD. The CDR3 totals 15 residues. The CDR3 DNA reads as TGTGCCATCAGGAATGACGCTTCTAGCTCCTACGAGCAGTACTTC. It specifies CAIRNDASSSYEQYF.

The chain joins TRBV6-6 to TRBJ2-3, with a possible D match to TRBD1 (5 bases). Trimming took off 2 bases at V and 6 bases at J, with 9 bases between the two ends. Germline V CDR1 and CDR2: MNHNY, SVGAGI (reference sequence). This CDR3 is built from 13 residues. The CDR3 region is CASSYGARDTQYF. The CDR3 bases are TGTGCCAGCAGTTACGGGGCTCGTGATACGCAGTATTTT.

The V call is TRBV18, the J call TRBJ2-7, with 9 nucleotides matching TRBD1. Trimming cost V 3 bases and J 2 bases; bases outside gene matches: 8. Germline assignment: CDR1 KGHSH and CDR2 LQKENI. CDR3 length equals 16 residues. The CDR3 nucleotides read TGTGCCAGCTCACCCCCCATGGGGACAGGGACCTACGAGCAGTACTTC. It yields the protein CASSPPMGTGTYEQYF.